This T cell receptor beta chain was recovered during a study of blood T cell repertoires in COVID-19 (dated by TCRdb to about 2020). In the study overall: Collaborator samples came from the United States, Italy and Spain and covered acute and convalescent phases of COVID-19. Nearly every sample came with metadata listing a de-identified subject ID, COVID-19 status, age in years and sex. Samples came from the ongoing ImmuneRACE study (first 160 participants) plus 1,254 subjects from 6 global collaborators. The repertoires were released in a freely available public database intended as a resource for research on the immune response to SARS-CoV-2. The material from the prospective study consisted of cDNA or gDNA derived from T cells, B-cell-depleted T cells, or PBMCs. The dataset comprised deeply sampled blood TCRbeta repertoires from subjects exposed to, actively infected with, or recovered from COVID-19. Where available, HLA class I and class II types were taken from metadata supplied by the sample provider and were not determined by assay-based typing. Points the paper makes about the study in general: Clinical and demographic metadata were provided uncurated, with the amount varying by source and participant.

TCRbeta CDR3 regions were amplified from genomic DNA using the immunoSEQ Assay, a bias-controlled multiplex PCR. Turning to the authors' computational methods: The number of nucleated cells in each sample was estimated by amplification of reference gene primers within the assay. Sequence reads were collapsed and filtered to measure the absolute abundance of every unique TCRbeta CDR3 rearrangement. Productive Simpson clonality was computed per sample as the square root of Simpson's diversity index over productive rearrangements. TCRdb stores this immuneACCESS table with in-frame sequences only. Part of the clones is absent; in the studies checked, under half of the shortfall reflects unresolved V genes, and no reason is known for the rest. V and J calls and clone size come straight from that table; D and trimming were deduced from the DNA. The sample table records around 190,000 clones; less than 90% of these occur just once. The ten top clones hold roughly 3.2% of the sample.

Regarding this clone: It lacks a known antigen. Per-base quality was not reported, and no clone a single base away is much larger than it.

Participants in the prospective study were enrolled through a virtual design, were aged roughly 18 to 90 years, and lived in 24 United States geographic areas. To assign participants to cohorts, the prospective study relied on clinical history that participants themselves reported in a screening survey and a study questionnaire. Exposed participants had been in contact with someone with a PCR-confirmed or clinician-diagnosed COVID-19 case within 2 weeks of study entry. In the prospective study, whole blood, serum and a nasopharyngeal or oropharyngeal swab were collected from each participant by mobile phlebotomists. Participants in the prospective study had the option to provide additional blood draws and questionnaires over an approximately 2-month period. Before DNA extraction, prospective study blood samples were shipped either frozen or at room temperature. The germline V gene specifies SGDLS as CDR1 and YYNGEE as CDR2. From the cysteine through the phenylalanine, the CDR3 covers 12 amino acids. Of all the DNA, just the CDR3 is kept, 36 bases in frame from base 1. Relative to germline, V is 2 bases shorter and J is 12 bases shorter, with 12 bases between their ends.

The clonotype was recovered from a woman aged 25 to 39 who had been exposed to COVID-19. Here the chain combines TRBV9 and TRBJ2-1; the D gene is perhaps TRBD2, from 7 matching bases. Sequencing was done on a sample of PBMCs or T cells enriched from blood (not recorded which). The sequenced DNA: TGTGCCAGCAGCGTGGGGGGGCCGGGGCAGTTCTTC. This encodes CASSVGGPGQFF.